The sequence of this TCR beta chain was determined in a study of response to subunit inactivated influenza vaccine. Study-wide points: Only a handful of new T cells, the authors suggested, are recruited with each seasonal influenza vaccination.

TCRdb passed the RT-PCR reads through MiXCR, listing each CDR3 protein once. The profile covers approximately 170,000 distinct CDR3 sequences, with approximately 14% appearing a single time and approximately 24% taken by the ten largest. Turning to this clonotype: The antigen remains unidentified.

The material sequenced was CD8+ T cells sorted from PBMCs, taken more than 4 days after vaccination. The clonotype originates from a man aged 45-65 years who received an inactivated influenza vaccine.

CDR3 region: CASSVGEDYEQYF. CDR3 sequence (DNA): TGTGCCAGCAGCGTAGGAGAAGACTACGAGCAGTACTTC. The gene calls are TRBV9 and TRBJ2-7; D is unresolved. Germline CDR1 reads SGDLS; CDR2 reads YYNGEE. CDR3 size: 13 residues. Trimming pared 0 bases from V and 3 bases from J, leaving 7 bases between.